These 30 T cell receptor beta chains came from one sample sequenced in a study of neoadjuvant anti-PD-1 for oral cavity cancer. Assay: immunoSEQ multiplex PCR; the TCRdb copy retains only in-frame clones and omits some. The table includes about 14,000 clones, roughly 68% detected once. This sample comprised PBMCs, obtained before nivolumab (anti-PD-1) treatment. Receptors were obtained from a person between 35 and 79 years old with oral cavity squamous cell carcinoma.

In DNA, the CDR3 is TGTGCCAGCAGTCTGACCTCGGGCGCGCAGTATTTT. Translating gives CASSLTSGAQYF. This chain links TRBV27 with TRBJ2-3; D is ambiguous. The CDR3 is 12 amino acids. V was clipped by 5 bases and J by 10 bases, with 13 bases between them. Germline CDR1 MNHEY, CDR2 SMNVEV (reference sequence).

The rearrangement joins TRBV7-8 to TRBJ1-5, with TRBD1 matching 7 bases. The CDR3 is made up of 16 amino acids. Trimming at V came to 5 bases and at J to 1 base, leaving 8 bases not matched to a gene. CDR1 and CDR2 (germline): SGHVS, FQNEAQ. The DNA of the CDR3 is TGTGCCAGCAGCACGTACAGGGGAGGCAGCAATCAGCCCCAGCATTTT. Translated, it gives CASSTYRGGSNQPQHF.

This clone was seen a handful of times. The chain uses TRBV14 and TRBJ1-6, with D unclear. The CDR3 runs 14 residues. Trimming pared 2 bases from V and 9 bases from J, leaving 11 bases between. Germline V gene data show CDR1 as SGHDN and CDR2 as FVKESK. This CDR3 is CASSQQGFSSPLHF. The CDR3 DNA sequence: TGTGCCAGCAGCCAACAAGGGTTTAGTTCACCCCTCCACTTT.

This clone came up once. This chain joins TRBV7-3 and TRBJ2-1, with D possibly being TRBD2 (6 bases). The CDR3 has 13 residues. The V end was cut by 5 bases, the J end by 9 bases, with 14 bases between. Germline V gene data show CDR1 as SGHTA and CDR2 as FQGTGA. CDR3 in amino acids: CASSQKTSFEQFF. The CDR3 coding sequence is TGTGCCAGCAGCCAAAAGACTAGTTTTGAGCAGTTCTTC.

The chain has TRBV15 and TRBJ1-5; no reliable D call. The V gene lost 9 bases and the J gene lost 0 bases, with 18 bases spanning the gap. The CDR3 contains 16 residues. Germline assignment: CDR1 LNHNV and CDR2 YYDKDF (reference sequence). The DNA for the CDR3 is TGTGCCACACAACGCGGAGGCCCCTATAGCAATCAGCCCCAGCATTTT. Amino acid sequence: CATQRGGPYSNQPQHF.

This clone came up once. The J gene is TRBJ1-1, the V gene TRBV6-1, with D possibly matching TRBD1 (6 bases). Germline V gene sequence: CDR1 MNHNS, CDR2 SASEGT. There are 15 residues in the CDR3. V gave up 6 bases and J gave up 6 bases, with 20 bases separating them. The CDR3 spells CASRRRDTLWAEAFF. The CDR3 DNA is TGTGCCAGCAGACGAAGGGACACCCTGTGGGCTGAAGCTTTCTTT.

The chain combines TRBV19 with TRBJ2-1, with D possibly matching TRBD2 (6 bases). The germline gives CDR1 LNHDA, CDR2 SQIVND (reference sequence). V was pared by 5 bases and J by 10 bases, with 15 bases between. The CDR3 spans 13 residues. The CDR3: CASSSRETQEQFF. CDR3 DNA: TGTGCCAGTAGTTCCCGGGAGACCCAGGAGCAGTTCTTC.

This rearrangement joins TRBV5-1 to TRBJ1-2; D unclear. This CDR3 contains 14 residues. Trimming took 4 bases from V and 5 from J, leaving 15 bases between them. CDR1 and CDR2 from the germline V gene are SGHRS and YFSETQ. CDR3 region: CASSPVRESYGYTF. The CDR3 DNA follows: TGCGCCAGCAGCCCTGTAAGGGAGTCTTATGGCTACACCTTC.

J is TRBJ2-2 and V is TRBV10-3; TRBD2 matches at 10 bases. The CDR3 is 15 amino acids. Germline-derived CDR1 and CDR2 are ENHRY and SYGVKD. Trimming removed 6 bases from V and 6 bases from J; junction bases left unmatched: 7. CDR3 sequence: CAISWSGGEAGELFF. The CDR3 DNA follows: TGTGCCATCAGCTGGAGCGGGGGGGAAGCCGGGGAGCTGTTTTTT.

The CDR3 DNA reads as TGTGCCAGCAGCCCCCTTCAGATGAACACTGAAGCTTTCTTT. It specifies CASSPLQMNTEAFF. The V and J genes are TRBV2 and TRBJ1-1; D call uncertain. The CDR3 spans 14 residues. CDR1 SNHLY and CDR2 FYNNEI come from the germline V gene. The V end was cut by 6 bases, the J end by 0 bases, with 11 bases between.

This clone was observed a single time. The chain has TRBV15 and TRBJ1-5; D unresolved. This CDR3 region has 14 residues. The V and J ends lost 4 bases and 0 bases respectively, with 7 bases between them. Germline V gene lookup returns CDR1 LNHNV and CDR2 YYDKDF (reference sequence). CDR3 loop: CATSTTDSNQPQHF. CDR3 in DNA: TGTGCCACCAGCACCACGGATAGCAATCAGCCCCAGCATTTT.

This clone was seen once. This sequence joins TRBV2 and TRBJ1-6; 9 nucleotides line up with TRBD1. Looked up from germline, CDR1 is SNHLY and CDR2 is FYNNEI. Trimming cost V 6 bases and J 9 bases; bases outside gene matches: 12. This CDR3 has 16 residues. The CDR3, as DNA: TGTGCCAGCAGCAGGACAGGGGTTGAGGGGGGTTCACCCCTCCACTTT. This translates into CASSRTGVEGGSPLHF.

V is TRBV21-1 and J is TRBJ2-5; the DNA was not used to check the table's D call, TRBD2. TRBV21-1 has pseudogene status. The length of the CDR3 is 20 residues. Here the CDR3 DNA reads TGTGCCAGCAGCAAAGGAAGGGTTGGTGAGCGGGGGGTCCGCCAAGAGACCCAGTACTTC. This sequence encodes CASSKGRVGERGVRQETQYF.

The CDR3 protein is CASSLAAGASYEQYF. DNA for the CDR3: TGCGCCAGCAGCTTGGCCGCAGGTGCCTCCTACGAGCAGTACTTC. The rearrangement uses TRBV5-1 and TRBJ2-7; no reliable D call. The CDR3 extends over 15 amino acids. Germline V lookup: CDR1 SGHRS, CDR2 YFSETQ. V lost 0 bases and J lost 0, with 10 bases in between.

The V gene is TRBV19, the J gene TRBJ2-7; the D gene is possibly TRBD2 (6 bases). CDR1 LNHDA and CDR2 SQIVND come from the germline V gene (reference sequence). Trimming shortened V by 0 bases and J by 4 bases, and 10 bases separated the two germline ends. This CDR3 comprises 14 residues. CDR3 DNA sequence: TGTGCCAGTAGTATAGAGACGGGACTGTACGAGCAGTACTTC. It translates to CASSIETGLYEQYF. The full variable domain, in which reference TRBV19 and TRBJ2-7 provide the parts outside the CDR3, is DGGITQSPKYLFRKEGQNVTLSCEQNLNHDAMYWYRQDPGQGLRLIYYSQIVNDFQKGDIAEGYSVSREKKESFPLTVTSAQKNPTAFYLCASSIETGLYEQYFGPGTRLTVT.

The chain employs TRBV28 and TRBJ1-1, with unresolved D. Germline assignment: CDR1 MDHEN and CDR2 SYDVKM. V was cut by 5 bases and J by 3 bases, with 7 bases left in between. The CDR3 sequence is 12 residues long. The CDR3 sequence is CASSPRYTEAFF. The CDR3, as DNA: TGTGCCAGCAGTCCCAGGTACACTGAAGCTTTCTTT.

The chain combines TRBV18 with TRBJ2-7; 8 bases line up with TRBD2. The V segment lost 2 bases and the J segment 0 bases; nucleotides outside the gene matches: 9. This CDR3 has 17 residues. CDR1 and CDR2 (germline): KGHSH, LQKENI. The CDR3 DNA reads TGTGCCAGCTCACCAACGGGAGGGGCCGGAATCTCCTACGAGCAGTACTTC. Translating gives CASSPTGGAGISYEQYF.

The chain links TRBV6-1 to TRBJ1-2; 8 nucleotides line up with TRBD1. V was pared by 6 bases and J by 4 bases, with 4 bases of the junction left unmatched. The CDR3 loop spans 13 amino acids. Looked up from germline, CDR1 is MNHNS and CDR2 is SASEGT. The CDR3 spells CASRIDRGYGYTF. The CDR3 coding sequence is TGTGCCAGCAGAATAGACAGGGGCTATGGCTACACCTTC.

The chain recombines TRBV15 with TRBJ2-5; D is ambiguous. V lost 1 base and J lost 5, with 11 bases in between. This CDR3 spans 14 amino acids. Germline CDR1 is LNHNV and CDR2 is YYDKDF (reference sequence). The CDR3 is CATSRGVVVETQYF. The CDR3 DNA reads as TGTGCCACCAGCAGAGGGGTGGTAGTGGAGACCCAGTACTTC.

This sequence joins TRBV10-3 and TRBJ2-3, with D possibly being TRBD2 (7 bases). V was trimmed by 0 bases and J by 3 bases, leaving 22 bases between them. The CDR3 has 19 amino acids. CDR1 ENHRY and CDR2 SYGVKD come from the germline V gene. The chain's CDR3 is CAISESGRGTMLRTDTQYF. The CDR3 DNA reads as TGTGCCATCAGTGAGTCGGGTAGGGGGACTATGCTTAGGACAGATACGCAGTATTTT.

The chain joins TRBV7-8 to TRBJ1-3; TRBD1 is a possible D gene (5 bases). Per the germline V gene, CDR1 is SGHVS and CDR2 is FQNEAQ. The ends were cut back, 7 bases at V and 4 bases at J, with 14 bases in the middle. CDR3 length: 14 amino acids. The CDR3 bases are TGTGCCAGCACCTCAAGGGGTTCGGGAAACACCATATATTTT. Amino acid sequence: CASTSRGSGNTIYF. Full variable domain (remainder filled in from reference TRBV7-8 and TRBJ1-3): GAGVSQSPRYKVAKRGQDVALRCDPISGHVSLFWYQQALGQGPEFLTYFQNEAQLDKSGLPSDRFFAERPEGSVSTLKIQRTQQEDSAVYLCASTSRGSGNTIYFGEGSWLTVV.

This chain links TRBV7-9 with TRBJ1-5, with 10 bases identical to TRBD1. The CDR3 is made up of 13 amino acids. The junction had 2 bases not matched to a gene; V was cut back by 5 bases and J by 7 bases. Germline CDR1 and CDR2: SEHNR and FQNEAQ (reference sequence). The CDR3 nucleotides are TGTGCCAGCAGCGGGGACAGGGGACAGCCCCAGCATTTT. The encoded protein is CASSGDRGQPQHF.

CDR3 sequence reads: CASSTGDRANSPLHF. The DNA of the CDR3 is TGTGCCAGTAGTACCGGGGACAGGGCTAATTCACCCCTCCACTTT. The chain uses TRBV19 and TRBJ1-6, with 9 bases matching TRBD1. The germline CDR1 and CDR2 sequences are LNHDA and SQIVND (reference sequence). Losses at the gene ends were 4 bases for V and 6 bases for J; bases not matched to a gene: 4. The CDR3 consists of 15 residues.

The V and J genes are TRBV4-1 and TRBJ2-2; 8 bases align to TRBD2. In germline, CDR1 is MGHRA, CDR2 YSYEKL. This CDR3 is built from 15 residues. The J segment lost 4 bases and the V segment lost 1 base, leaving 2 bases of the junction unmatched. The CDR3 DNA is TGCGCCAGCAGCCAAGTCGGGAGGGCCACCGGGGAGCTGTTTTTT. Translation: CASSQVGRATGELFF.

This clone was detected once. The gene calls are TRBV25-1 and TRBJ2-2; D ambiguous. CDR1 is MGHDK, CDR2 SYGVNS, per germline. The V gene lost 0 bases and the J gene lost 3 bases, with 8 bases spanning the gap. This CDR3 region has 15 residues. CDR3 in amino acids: CASSEYMGDTGELFF. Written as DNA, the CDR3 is TGTGCCAGCAGTGAATACATGGGCGACACCGGGGAGCTGTTTTTT.

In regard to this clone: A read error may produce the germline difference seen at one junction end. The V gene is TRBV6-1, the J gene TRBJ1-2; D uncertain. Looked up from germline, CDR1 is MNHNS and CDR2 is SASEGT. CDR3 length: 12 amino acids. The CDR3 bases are TGTGCCAGCTTACAGTTTAACTATGGCTGCACCTTC. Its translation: CASLQFNYGCTF.

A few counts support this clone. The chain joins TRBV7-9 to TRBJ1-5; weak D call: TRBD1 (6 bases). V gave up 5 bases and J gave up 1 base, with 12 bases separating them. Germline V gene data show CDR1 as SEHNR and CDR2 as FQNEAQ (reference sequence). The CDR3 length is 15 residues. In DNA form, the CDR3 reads TGTGCCAGCAGCAAACAGGGTACAAGCAATCAGCCCCAGCATTTT. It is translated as CASSKQGTSNQPQHF.

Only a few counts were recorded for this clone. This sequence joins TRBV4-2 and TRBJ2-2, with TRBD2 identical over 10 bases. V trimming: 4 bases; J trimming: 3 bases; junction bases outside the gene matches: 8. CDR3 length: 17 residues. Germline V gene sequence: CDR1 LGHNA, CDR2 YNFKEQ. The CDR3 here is CASSLPSGGAHTGELFF. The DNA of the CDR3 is TGTGCCAGCAGCCTCCCCAGCGGGGGGGCCCACACCGGGGAGCTGTTTTTT.

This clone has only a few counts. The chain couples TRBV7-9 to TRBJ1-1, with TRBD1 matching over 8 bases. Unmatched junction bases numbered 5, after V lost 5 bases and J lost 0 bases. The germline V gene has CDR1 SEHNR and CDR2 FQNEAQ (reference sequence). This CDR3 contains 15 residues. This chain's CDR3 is CASSHGQGLNTEAFF. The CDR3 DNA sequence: TGTGCCAGCAGCCACGGACAGGGACTGAACACTGAAGCTTTCTTT.

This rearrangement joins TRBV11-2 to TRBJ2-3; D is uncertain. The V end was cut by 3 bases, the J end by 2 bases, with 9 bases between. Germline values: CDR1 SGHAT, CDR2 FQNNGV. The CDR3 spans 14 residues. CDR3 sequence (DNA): TGTGCCAGCAGCTTGGTCGGCCTCACAGATACGCAGTATTTT. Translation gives CASSLVGLTDTQYF.